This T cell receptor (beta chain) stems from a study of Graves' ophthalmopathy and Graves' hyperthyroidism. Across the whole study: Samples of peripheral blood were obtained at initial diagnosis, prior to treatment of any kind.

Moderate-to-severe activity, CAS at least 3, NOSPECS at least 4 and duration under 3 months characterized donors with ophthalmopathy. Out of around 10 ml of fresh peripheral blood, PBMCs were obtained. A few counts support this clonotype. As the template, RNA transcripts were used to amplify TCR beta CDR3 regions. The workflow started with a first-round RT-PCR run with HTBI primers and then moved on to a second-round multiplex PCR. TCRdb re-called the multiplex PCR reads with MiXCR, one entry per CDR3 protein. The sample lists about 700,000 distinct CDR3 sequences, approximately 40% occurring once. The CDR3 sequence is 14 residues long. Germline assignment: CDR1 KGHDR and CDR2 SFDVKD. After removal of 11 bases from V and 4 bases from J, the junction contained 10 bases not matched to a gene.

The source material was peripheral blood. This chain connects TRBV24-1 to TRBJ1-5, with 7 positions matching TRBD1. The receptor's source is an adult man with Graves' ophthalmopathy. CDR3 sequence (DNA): TGTGCCAGCAGACCGACAGGGCGGAATCAGCCCCAGCATTTT. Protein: CASRPTGRNQPQHF.